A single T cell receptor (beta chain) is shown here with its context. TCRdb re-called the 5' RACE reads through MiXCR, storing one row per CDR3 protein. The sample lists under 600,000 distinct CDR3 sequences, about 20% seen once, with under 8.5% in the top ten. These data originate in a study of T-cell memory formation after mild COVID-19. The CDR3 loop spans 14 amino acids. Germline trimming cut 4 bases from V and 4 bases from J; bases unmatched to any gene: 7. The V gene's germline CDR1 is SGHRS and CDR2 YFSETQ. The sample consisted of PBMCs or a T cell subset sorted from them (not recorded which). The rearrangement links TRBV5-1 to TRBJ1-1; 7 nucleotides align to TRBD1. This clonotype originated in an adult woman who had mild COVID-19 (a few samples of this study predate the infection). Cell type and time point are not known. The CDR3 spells CASSAQGEGTEAFF. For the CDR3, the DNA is TGCGCCAGCAGCGCGCAGGGGGAGGGCACTGAAGCTTTCTTT.